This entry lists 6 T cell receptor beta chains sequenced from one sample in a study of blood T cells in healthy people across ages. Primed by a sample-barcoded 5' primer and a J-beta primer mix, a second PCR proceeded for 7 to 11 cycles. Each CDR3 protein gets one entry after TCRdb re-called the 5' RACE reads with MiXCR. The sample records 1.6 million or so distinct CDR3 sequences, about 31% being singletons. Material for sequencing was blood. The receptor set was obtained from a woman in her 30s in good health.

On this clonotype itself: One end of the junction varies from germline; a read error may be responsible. CDR3 sequence: CASSLLINGQFF. CDR3 coding DNA: TGTGCCAGCAGCTTGCTTATTAATGGGCAGTTCTTC. The chain joins TRBV5-6 to TRBJ2-1; D gene unclear. The germline V gene encodes CDR1 SGHDT and CDR2 YYEEEE. The CDR3 covers 12 residues.

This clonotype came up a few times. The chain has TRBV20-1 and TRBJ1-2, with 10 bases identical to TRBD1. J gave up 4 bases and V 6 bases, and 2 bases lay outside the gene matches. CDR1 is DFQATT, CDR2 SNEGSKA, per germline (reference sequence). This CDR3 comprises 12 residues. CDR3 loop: CSARTGGYGYTF. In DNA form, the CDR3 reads TGCAGTGCAAGGACAGGGGGCTATGGCTACACCTTC.

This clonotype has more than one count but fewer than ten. The CDR3, as DNA: TGTGCCAGCAGCTCATGGATATCCGGGAAGGACACTGAAGCTTTCTTT. Encoded protein: CASSSWISGKDTEAFF. The rearrangement joins TRBV4-2 to TRBJ1-1, with no clear D. The CDR3 sequence is 16 residues long. With 5 bases removed from V and 3 bases from J, the gap between germline ends came to 19 bases. Germline lookup yields CDR1 LGHNA and CDR2 YNFKEQ.

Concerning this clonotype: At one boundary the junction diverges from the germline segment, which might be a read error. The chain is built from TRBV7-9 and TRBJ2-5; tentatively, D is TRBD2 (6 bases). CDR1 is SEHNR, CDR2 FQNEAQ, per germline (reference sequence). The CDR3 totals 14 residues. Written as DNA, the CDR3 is TGTGCCTGCAGCTTAGTAGGGACTGGAGAGACCCAGTACTTC. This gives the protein CACSLVGTGETQYF.

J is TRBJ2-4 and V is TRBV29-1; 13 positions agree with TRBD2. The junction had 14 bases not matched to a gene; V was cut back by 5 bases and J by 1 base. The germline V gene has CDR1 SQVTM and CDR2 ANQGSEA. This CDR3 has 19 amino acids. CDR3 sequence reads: CSVTNLTSGRAFAKNIQYF. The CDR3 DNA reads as TGCAGCGTTACCAATCTCACTAGCGGGAGGGCCTTCGCCAAAAACATTCAGTACTTC.

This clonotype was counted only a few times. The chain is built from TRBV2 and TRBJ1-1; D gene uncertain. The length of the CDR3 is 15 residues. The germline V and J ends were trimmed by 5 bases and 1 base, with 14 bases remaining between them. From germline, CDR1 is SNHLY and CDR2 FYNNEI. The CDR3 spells CASSLNVGWNTEAFF. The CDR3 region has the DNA TGTGCCAGCAGTCTGAACGTTGGATGGAACACTGAAGCTTTCTTT.